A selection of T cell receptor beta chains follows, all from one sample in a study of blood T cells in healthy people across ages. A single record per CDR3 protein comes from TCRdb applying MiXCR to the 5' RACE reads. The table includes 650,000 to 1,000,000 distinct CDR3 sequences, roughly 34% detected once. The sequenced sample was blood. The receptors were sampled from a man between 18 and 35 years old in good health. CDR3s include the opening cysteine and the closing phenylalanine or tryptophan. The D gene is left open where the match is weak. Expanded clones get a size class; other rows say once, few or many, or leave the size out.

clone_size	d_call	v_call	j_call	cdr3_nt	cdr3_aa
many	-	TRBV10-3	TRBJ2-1	TGTGCCATCAGTGAGTATTCGTCAGTCAGCTACAATGAGCAGTTCTTC	CAISEYSSVSYNEQFF
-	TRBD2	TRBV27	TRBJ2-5	TGTGCCAGCACCTTAGCGGGGGACACGAAGACCCAGTACTTC	CASTLAGDTKTQYF
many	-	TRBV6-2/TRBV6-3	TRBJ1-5	TGTGCCAGCAGTTACATCCCAGCACGTAGCAATCAGCCCCAGCATTTT	CASSYIPARSNQPQHF
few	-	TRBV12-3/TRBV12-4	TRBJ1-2	TGTGCCAGCAGTTTTGAGGGGCGGAATGGCTACACCTTC	CASSFEGRNGYTF
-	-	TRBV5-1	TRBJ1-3	TGCGCCAGCAGCCTAACCGGGACATCGGGAAACACCATATATTTT	CASSLTGTSGNTIYF
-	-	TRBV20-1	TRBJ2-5	TGCAGTGCTTCTGGGGTGGCGGAGACCCAGTACTTC	CSASGVAETQYF
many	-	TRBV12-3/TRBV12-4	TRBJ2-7	TGTGCCAGCAGTCCCCGGGACGGGACCTACGAGCAGTACTTC	CASSPRDGTYEQYF
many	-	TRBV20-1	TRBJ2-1	TGCAGTGCTCCCTATGCAAGGGGGGATGAGCAGTTCTTC	CSAPYARGDEQFF
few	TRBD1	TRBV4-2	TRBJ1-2	TGTGCCAGCAGCCACGAACAGGGGGCGCGGGATGGCTACACCTTC	CASSHEQGARDGYTF
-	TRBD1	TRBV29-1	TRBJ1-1	TGCAGCGTCACCGGGACAGGGGCTGCTTTCTTT	CSVTGTGAAFF
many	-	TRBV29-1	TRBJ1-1	TGCAGCGTAAAACGTAACACTGAAGCTTTCTTT	CSVKRNTEAFF
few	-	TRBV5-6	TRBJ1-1	TGTGCCAGCGGACCCACGACAGGCCTGAACACTGAAGCTTTCTTT	CASGPTTGLNTEAFF
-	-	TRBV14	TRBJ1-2	TGTGCCAGCAGCCAAGTTGAGAGACAGGACTATGGCTACACCTTC	CASSQVERQDYGYTF
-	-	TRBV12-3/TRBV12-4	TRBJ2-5	TGTGCCAGCAGCCTACAGTTCAGTGGGCGGAATGAGCAGTACTTC	CASSLQFSGRNEQYF
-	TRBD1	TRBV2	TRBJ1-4	TGTGCCAGCAGCGTCCGACAGGGGGCGAGCGAAAAACTGTTTTTT	CASSVRQGASEKLFF
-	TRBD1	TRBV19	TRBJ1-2	TGTGCCTCCTCTCAAGCGACAGGGGTTGTCTATGGCTACACCTTC	CASSQATGVVYGYTF
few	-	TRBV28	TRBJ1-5	TGTGCCAGCAGTCCCCTAGGGGGGGTAAAGGTCAATCAGCCCCAGCATTTT	CASSPLGGVKVNQPQHF
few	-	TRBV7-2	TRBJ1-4	TGTGCCAGCAGCATGGGACGCCAGAATGAAAAACTGTTTTTT	CASSMGRQNEKLFF
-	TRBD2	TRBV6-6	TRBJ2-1	TGTGCCAGCAGTTACGGGGTAGCGGGGCCCCTTAGCGATGAGCAGTTCTTC	CASSYGVAGPLSDEQFF
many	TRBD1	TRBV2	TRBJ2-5	TGTGCCAGCAGCGGGACAGAACAAGAGACCCAGTACTTC	CASSGTEQETQYF
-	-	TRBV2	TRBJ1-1	TGTGCCAGCAGTGAAGGGAATGAAGCTTTCTTT	CASSEGNEAFF
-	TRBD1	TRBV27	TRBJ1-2	TGTGCCAGCAAGACAGGGGACTACTATATTAACGGGGGCGGTGGCTACACCTTC	CASKTGDYYINGGGGYTF